This entry lists 30 T cell receptor beta chains sequenced from one sample in a study of cytomegalovirus exposure and HLA in healthy donors. Researchers ran the PCR with 60 Vbeta and 13 Jbeta primers. Using immunoSEQ multiplex PCR, the repertoire was profiled, and TCRdb retains in-frame clones only, with some absent. This table has over 150,000 clones, about 63% appearing once. The material sequenced was PBMCs. The receptors were sampled from a woman aged 40 to 49 in good health and CMV-seropositive.

J is TRBJ1-1 and V is TRBV5-1; 9 bases align to TRBD1. Per the germline V gene, CDR1 is SGHRS and CDR2 is YFSETQ. V lost 4 bases to trimming and J lost 2 bases; unmatched junction nucleotides: 6. This CDR3 comprises 15 residues. CDR3 region: CASSPRQGVNTEAFF. CDR3 nucleotides: TGCGCCAGCAGCCCTCGACAGGGGGTCAACACTGAAGCTTTCTTT.

V usage is TRBV12-5 and J usage is TRBJ2-1; weak D call: TRBD2 (5 bases). The CDR3 is 14 amino acids. With 2 bases removed from V and 10 bases from J, the gap between germline ends came to 15 bases. Germline V CDR1 and CDR2: LGHNT, FRNRAP. CDR3 sequence reads: CASGLRVFAGEQFF. DNA for the CDR3: TGTGCTAGTGGTTTGAGGGTGTTCGCGGGCGAGCAGTTCTTC.

The V call is TRBV19, the J call TRBJ1-1; possibly TRBD1 for D (5 bases). Between the trimmed V and J ends, which lost 6 bases and 2 bases, there was a span of 16 bases. The CDR3 consists of 15 residues. The V gene's germline CDR1 is LNHDA and CDR2 SQIVND (reference sequence). CDR3 sequence (DNA): TGTGCCAGTAGCTCAGTGGGACTCCGTAACACTGAAGCTTTCTTT. It translates to CASSSVGLRNTEAFF.

CDR3 protein: CASSQDRSGGAYEQYF. The DNA of the CDR3 is TGCGCCAGCAGCCAAGATCGCAGCGGGGGGGCCTACGAGCAGTACTTC. V gene TRBV4-1 combines with J gene TRBJ2-5; TRBD2 agrees at 10 bases. The J call may be wrong; the DNA end is better matched by TRBJ2-7. The CDR3 totals 16 residues. Germline V lookup: CDR1 MGHRA, CDR2 YSYEKL.

This clone has a single count. The V call is TRBV19, the J call TRBJ2-7; D not resolved. V shed 5 bases and J shed 5 bases, with 10 bases lying between them. The CDR3 is 12 residues long. CDR1 LNHDA and CDR2 SQIVND come from the germline V gene (reference sequence). The chain's CDR3 is CASSRRGNEQYF. CDR3 bases: TGTGCCAGTAGTCGCCGAGGCAACGAGCAGTACTTC.

The chain employs TRBV10-3 and TRBJ2-2, with D possibly matching TRBD1 (6 bases). The length of the CDR3 is 13 residues. From germline, CDR1 is ENHRY and CDR2 SYGVKD. V gave up 4 bases and J gave up 7 bases, with 10 bases separating them. The CDR3 loop is CAISVQGGGELFF. CDR3 coding DNA: TGTGCCATCAGTGTACAGGGTGGCGGGGAGCTGTTTTTT.

V is TRBV19 and J is TRBJ1-1, with D possibly being TRBD1 (5 bases). V was clipped by 5 bases and J by 0 bases, with 7 bases between them. The germline gives CDR1 LNHDA, CDR2 SQIVND (reference sequence). The CDR3 loop spans 13 amino acids. The CDR3 nucleotides are TGTGCCAGTAGTGCGACAGTGAACACTGAAGCTTTCTTT. It translates to CASSATVNTEAFF.

The rearrangement uses TRBV7-2 and TRBJ2-3; maybe TRBD1 (5 bases). CDR1 and CDR2 from the germline V gene are SGHTA and FQGNSA. Trimming removed 1 base at V and 10 bases at J, with 12 bases between. This CDR3 has 13 amino acids. CDR3 residues: CASSLGGIGAQYF. The DNA for the CDR3 is TGTGCCAGCAGCTTAGGAGGAATAGGGGCGCAGTATTTT.

In its sample, this clone was seen a few times. The chain employs TRBV19 and TRBJ1-4, with D possibly being TRBD1 (5 bases). The CDR3 is 13 amino acids. The germline V and J ends were trimmed by 7 bases and 3 bases, with 9 bases remaining between them. Germline-derived CDR1 and CDR2 are LNHDA and SQIVND (reference sequence). Written as DNA, the CDR3 is TGTGCCAGTAAGCCGGGGGCTAATGAAAAACTGTTTTTT. This gives the protein CASKPGANEKLFF. Drawing the rest from reference TRBV19 and TRBJ1-4, the complete variable domain is DGGITQSPKYLFRKEGQNVTLSCEQNLNHDAMYWYRQDPGQGLRLIYYSQIVNDFQKGDIAEGYSVSREKKESFPLTVTSAQKNPTAFYLCASKPGANEKLFFGSGTQLSVL.

This chain's CDR3 is CASSVTGGPDTQYF. The CDR3, as DNA: TGTGCCAGCAGCGTGACAGGGGGCCCAGATACGCAGTATTTT. The chain is built from TRBV7-9 and TRBJ2-3; 10 bases map to TRBD1. The V segment lost 5 bases and the J segment 4 bases; nucleotides outside the gene matches: 3. The length of the CDR3 is 14 residues. The V gene's germline CDR1 is SEHNR and CDR2 FQNEAQ (reference sequence).

V and J are TRBV18 and TRBJ2-2; 8 bases are a match to TRBD1. The CDR3 totals 13 residues. V gave up 8 bases and J gave up 7 bases; unmatched junction bases: 6. Germline loops: CDR1 KGHSH, CDR2 LQKENI. The CDR3 sequence is CASRDRGDGELFF. As DNA, the CDR3 is TGTGCCAGCCGTGACAGGGGCGACGGGGAGCTGTTTTTT. The full variable domain, with the rest looked up from reference TRBV18 and TRBJ2-2, is NAGVMQNPRHLVRRRGQEARLRCSPMKGHSHVYWYRQLPEEGLKFMVYLQKENIIDESGMPKERFSAEFPKEGPSILRIQQVVRGDSAAYFCASRDRGDGELFFGEGSRLTVL.

V and J are TRBV4-2 and TRBJ2-1; 9 nucleotides agree with TRBD2. The CDR3 is 16 residues long. V lost 4 bases, J lost 7 bases, and 11 bases stayed unmatched. CDR1 and CDR2 (germline): LGHNA, YNFKEQ. CDR3 protein: CASSPLGRGGRNEQFF. The CDR3 nucleotides read TGTGCCAGCAGCCCACTAGGGCGGGGGGGCCGTAATGAGCAGTTCTTC.

The chain couples TRBV5-6 to TRBJ1-5; D is unresolved. Deletions cut 0 bases from V and 7 bases from J, with 14 bases between. CDR3 length equals 15 residues. Looked up from germline, CDR1 is SGHDT and CDR2 is YYEEEE. As DNA, the CDR3 is TGTGCCAGCAGCTTGGGACACCGCGCGGGACAGCCCCAGCATTTT. Translation gives CASSLGHRAGQPQHF.

This chain connects TRBV6-1 to TRBJ2-7, with D hard to call. The CDR3 extends over 13 amino acids. Trimming took off 8 bases at V and 2 bases at J, with 13 bases between the two ends. The germline gives CDR1 MNHNS, CDR2 SASEGT. The CDR3 DNA reads TGTGCCAGCTCTTATAGGCAGGCCTACGAGCAGTACTTC. Encoded protein: CASSYRQAYEQYF.

J is TRBJ1-5 and V is TRBV28, with D unclear. The CDR3 length is 13 residues. V was pared by 5 bases and J by 0 bases, with 5 bases between. Germline CDR1 reads MDHEN; CDR2 reads SYDVKM. Here the CDR3 reads CASSGSSNQPQHF. The CDR3 DNA is TGTGCCAGCAGTGGCAGTAGCAATCAGCCCCAGCATTTT.

A few counts support this clone. The chain has TRBV11-2 and TRBJ2-1, with 9 positions matching TRBD2. There are 16 residues in the CDR3. Germline lookup yields CDR1 SGHAT and CDR2 FQNNGV. Trimming removed 5 bases from V and 8 bases from J; junction bases left unmatched: 13. The CDR3 loop is CASSPHPRAGGHEQFF. CDR3 sequence (DNA): TGTGCCAGCAGCCCACACCCCCGGGCGGGGGGGCATGAGCAGTTCTTC.

This chain uses TRBV5-6 with TRBJ2-7; 7 positions agree with TRBD1. This CDR3 has 16 amino acids. Looked up from germline, CDR1 is SGHDT and CDR2 is YYEEEE. The V gene end was trimmed by 4 bases and the J gene end by 0 bases; junction bases not matched to a gene: 10. This chain's CDR3 is CASSLWGQLSSYEQYF. As DNA, the CDR3 is TGTGCCAGCAGCCTATGGGGACAGCTCAGCTCCTACGAGCAGTACTTC.

The V call is TRBV19, the J call TRBJ2-3; 11 nucleotides line up with TRBD2. The junction had 11 bases not matched to a gene; V was cut back by 6 bases and J by 3 bases. The CDR3 runs to 17 residues. Per the germline V gene, CDR1 is LNHDA and CDR2 is SQIVND (reference sequence). CDR3 region: CASRPVVRTSGTDTQYF. CDR3 nucleotides: TGTGCCAGTAGGCCCGTTGTCCGGACTAGCGGGACAGATACGCAGTATTTT.

The rearrangement uses TRBV4-3 and TRBJ2-3; 7 nucleotides line up with TRBD2. This CDR3 region has 16 residues. Germline CDR1 LGHNA, CDR2 YSLEER. J lost 0 bases, V lost 2 bases, and 5 bases had no gene match. The CDR3 protein is CASSQLSGASTDTQYF. The DNA for the CDR3 is TGCGCCAGCAGCCAACTGAGCGGGGCGAGCACAGATACGCAGTATTTT.

The chain joins TRBV10-3 to TRBJ2-1; D might be TRBD1 (6 bases). This CDR3 spans 15 amino acids. The V gene's germline CDR1 is ENHRY and CDR2 SYGVKD. Trimming pared 7 bases from V and 0 bases from J, leaving 13 bases between. The CDR3 is CAITEGDYSYNEQFF. CDR3 coding DNA: TGTGCCATCACCGAGGGGGATTACTCCTACAATGAGCAGTTCTTC.

In its sample, this clone was seen a few times. The chain joins TRBV19 to TRBJ2-2; D unresolved. This CDR3 has 13 amino acids. Per the germline V gene, CDR1 is LNHDA and CDR2 is SQIVND (reference sequence). The ends were cut back, 3 bases at V and 1 base at J, with 3 bases in the middle. CDR3 protein: CASSMRNTGELFF. CDR3 sequence (DNA): TGTGCCAGTAGTATGAGGAACACCGGGGAGCTGTTTTTT.

This chain uses TRBV4-2 with TRBJ1-1, with 8 bases fitting TRBD1. Germline CDR1 is LGHNA and CDR2 is YNFKEQ. Unmatched junction bases numbered 10, after V lost 5 bases and J lost 5 bases. The CDR3 runs to 15 residues. CDR3 in amino acids: CASSGRGTGNTEAFF. DNA for the CDR3: TGTGCCAGCAGCGGGCGAGGGACAGGAAATACTGAAGCTTTCTTT.

The rearrangement uses TRBV4-2 and TRBJ1-5, with D possibly being TRBD1 (6 bases). The CDR3 is 18 residues long. Germline V gene data show CDR1 as LGHNA and CDR2 as YNFKEQ. Deletions cut 0 bases from V and 0 bases from J, with 15 bases between. CDR3: CASSQDRAWGLSNQPQHF. The CDR3 nucleotides read TGTGCCAGCAGCCAAGACAGGGCATGGGGGCTTAGCAATCAGCCCCAGCATTTT.

The chain recombines TRBV27 with TRBJ2-2; D is possibly TRBD1 (6 bases). This CDR3 spans 16 amino acids. Germline-derived CDR1 and CDR2 are MNHEY and SMNVEV (reference sequence). Trimming removed 5 bases from V and 1 base from J, with 14 bases in between. The DNA of the CDR3 is TGTGCCAGCAGTCCCATTGGGGGCGTGAACACCGGGGAGCTGTTTTTT. Residues: CASSPIGGVNTGELFF.

V and J are TRBV2 and TRBJ2-2, with 10 positions matching TRBD1. The CDR3 covers 17 residues. After removal of 3 bases from V and 2 bases from J, the junction contained 6 bases not matched to a gene. From germline, CDR1 is SNHLY and CDR2 FYNNEI. The CDR3 is CASSDEGDRGNTGELFF. CDR3 DNA: TGTGCCAGCAGTGACGAGGGGGACAGGGGAAACACCGGGGAGCTGTTTTTT.

This sequence joins TRBV9 and TRBJ1-1, with TRBD1 as a possible D gene (6 bases). Trimming left V 4 bases short and J 1 base short, with 14 bases between. The CDR3 consists of 15 residues. Germline assignment: CDR1 SGDLS and CDR2 YYNGEE. Here the CDR3 reads CASSLWGTPNTEAFF. CDR3 sequence (DNA): TGTGCCAGCAGCCTCTGGGGGACACCGAACACTGAAGCTTTCTTT.

There are a few counts of this clone. The V call is TRBV28, the J call TRBJ2-7, with D possibly being TRBD2 (7 bases). V was pared by 9 bases and J by 2 bases, with 20 bases between. The CDR3 contains 15 residues. CDR1 is MDHEN, CDR2 SYDVKM, per germline. CDR3 DNA: TGTGCCAGTGCCACGGGGGCAGCGGGAACCTACGAGCAGTACTTC. This gives the protein CASATGAAGTYEQYF.

V usage is TRBV14 and J usage is TRBJ2-1, with 10 bases lining up with TRBD2. CDR1 and CDR2 from the germline V gene are SGHDN and FVKESK. The CDR3 is made up of 16 amino acids. The ends lost 1 base at V and 6 bases at J; junction bases unmatched: 6. This chain's CDR3 is CASSQGLAGVRNEQFF. The CDR3 nucleotides read TGTGCCAGCAGCCAAGGGCTAGCGGGAGTACGCAATGAGCAGTTCTTC.

This clone showed up just a few times. The chain couples TRBV12-5 to TRBJ2-7; 8 bases are shared with TRBD1. With 4 bases clipped from V and 4 bases from J, the junction kept 15 bases outside the gene matches. The CDR3 has 17 residues. Per the germline V gene, CDR1 is LGHNT and CDR2 is FRNRAP. CDR3 DNA: TGTGCTAGTGGTTGGACCCTCGACAGGGGCCCCCATTACGAGCAGTACTTC. Amino acids: CASGWTLDRGPHYEQYF.

The chain joins TRBV5-1 to TRBJ2-1, with D unresolved. The CDR3 runs 13 residues. CDR1 and CDR2 from the germline V gene are SGHRS and YFSETQ. Deletions cut 5 bases from V and 7 bases from J, with 13 bases between. In DNA form, the CDR3 reads TGCGCCAGCAGAGTATCAGATTCTAATGAGCAGTTCTTC. Its translation is CASRVSDSNEQFF.